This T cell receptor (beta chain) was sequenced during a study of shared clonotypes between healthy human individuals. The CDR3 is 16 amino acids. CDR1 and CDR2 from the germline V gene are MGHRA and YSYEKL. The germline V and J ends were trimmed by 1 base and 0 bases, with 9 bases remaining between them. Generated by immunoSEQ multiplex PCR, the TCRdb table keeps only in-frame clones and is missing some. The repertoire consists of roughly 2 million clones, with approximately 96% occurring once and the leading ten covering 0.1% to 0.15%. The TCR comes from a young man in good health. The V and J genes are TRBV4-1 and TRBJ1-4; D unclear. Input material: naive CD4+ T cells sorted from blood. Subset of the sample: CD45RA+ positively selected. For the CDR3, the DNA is TGCGCCAGCAGCCAAGGCAGACTTGCAACTAATGAAAAACTGTTTTTT. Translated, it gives CASSQGRLATNEKLFF.